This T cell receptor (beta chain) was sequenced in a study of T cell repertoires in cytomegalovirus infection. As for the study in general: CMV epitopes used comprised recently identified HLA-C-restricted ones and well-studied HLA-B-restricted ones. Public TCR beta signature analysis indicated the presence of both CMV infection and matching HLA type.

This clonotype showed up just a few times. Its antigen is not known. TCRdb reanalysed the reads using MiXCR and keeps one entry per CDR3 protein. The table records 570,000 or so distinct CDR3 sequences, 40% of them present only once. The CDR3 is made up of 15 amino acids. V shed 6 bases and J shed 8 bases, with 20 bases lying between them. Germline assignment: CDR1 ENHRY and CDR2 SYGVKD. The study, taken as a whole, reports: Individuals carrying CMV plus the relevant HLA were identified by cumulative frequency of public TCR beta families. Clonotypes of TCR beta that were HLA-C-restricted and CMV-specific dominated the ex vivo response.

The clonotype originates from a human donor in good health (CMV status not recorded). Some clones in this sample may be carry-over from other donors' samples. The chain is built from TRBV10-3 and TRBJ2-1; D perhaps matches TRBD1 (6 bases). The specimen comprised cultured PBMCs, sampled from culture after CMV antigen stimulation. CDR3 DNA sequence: TGTGCCATCAGCCCGGACAGTCCGGGCTTCGATGAGCAGTTCTTC. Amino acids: CAISPDSPGFDEQFF.